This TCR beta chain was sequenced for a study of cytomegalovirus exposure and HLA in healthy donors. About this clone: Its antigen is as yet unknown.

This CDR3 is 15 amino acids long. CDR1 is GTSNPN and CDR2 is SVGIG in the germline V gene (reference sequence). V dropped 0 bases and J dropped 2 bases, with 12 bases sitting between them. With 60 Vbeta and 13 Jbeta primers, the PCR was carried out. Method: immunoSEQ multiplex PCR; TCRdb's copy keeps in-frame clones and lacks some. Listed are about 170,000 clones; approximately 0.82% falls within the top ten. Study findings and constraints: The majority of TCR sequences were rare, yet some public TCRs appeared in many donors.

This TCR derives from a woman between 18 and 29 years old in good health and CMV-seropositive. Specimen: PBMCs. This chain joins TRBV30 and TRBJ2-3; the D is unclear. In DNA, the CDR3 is TGTGCCTGGAGTGTATTTTTGGCCTCCACAGATACGCAGTATTTT. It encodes CAWSVFLASTDTQYF.